This T cell receptor beta chain was identified in a study of T cells expressing NK-cell markers. In the study overall: HCMV seropositivity characterized seven of the eight sequenced donors, and seronegativity one.

The CDR3 is 14 residues long. Per germline, CDR1 SGHRS and CDR2 YFSETQ. Reprocessing the 5' RACE reads, TCRdb reports a single entry for every CDR3 protein and omits DNA. The sample includes approximately 550,000 distinct CDR3 sequences. The receptor was isolated from a man aged 18 to 29 in good health. Sequencing used blood T cells: a sorted CD56 or NKG2C T cell subset, CD4+ or CD8+ T cells, or bulk PBMC T cells (not recorded which). The rearrangement links TRBV5-1 to TRBJ2-1; there is no DNA to check the TCRdb D call of TRBD2. CDR3 protein: CASMEGGRYNEQFF.